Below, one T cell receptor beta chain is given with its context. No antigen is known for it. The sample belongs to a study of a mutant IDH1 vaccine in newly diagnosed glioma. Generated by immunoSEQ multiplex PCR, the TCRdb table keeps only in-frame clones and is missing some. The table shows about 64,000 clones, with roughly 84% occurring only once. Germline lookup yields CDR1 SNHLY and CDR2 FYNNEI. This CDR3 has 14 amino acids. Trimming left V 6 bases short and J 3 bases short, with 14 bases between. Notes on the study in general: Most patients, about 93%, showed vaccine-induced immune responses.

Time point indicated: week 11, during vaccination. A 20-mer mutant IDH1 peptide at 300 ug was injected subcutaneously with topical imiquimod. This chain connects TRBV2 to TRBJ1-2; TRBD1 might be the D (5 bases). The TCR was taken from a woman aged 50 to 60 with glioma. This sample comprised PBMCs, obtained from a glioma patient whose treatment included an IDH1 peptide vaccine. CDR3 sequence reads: CASRSRVSHYGYTF. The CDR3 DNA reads TGTGCCAGCAGAAGCAGGGTATCTCACTATGGCTACACCTTC.